This T cell receptor (beta chain) derives from a study of blood T cell repertoires in COVID-19. Losses at the gene ends were 7 bases for V and 0 bases for J; bases not matched to a gene: 18. CDR3 length: 19 amino acids. Germline CDR1 SGHNT, CDR2 YENEEA. Enrolment of Seattle patients took place during active infection, and they were followed longitudinally. Libraries were prepared by immunoSEQ multiplex PCR; TCRdb keeps only in-frame clonotypes and omits some of them. The sample comprises 400,000 to 450,000 clones, around 90% of which are singletons, and roughly 0.76% rests with the top ten. This chain uses TRBV11-3 with TRBJ2-5; 9 positions match TRBD2. Sample: peripheral blood. The sequence came from a man aged 18 to 29 with COVID-19, enrolled during active disease. The CDR3 sequence: CASTLQIVIAGANQETQYF. The CDR3 nucleotides are TGTGCCAGCACTCTCCAGATTGTAATAGCGGGAGCGAACCAAGAGACCCAGTACTTC.